What follows are 9 T cell receptor beta chains derived from one specimen sequenced in a study of blood T cell repertoires in COVID-19. The method was immunoSEQ multiplex PCR; TCRdb's version includes in-frame clones alone and lacks a portion of them. Here the sample spans 300,000 to 350,000 clones, roughly 90% being singletons. The sample consisted of PBMCs or T cells enriched from blood (not recorded which). The source is a woman in her late teens or twenties with acute COVID-19.

A single count supports this clone. The genes are TRBV6-5 and TRBJ1-5; weak D call: TRBD1 (6 bases). The germline V gene has CDR1 MNHEY and CDR2 SVGAGI. Trimming took off 5 bases at V and 5 bases at J, with 13 bases between the two ends. The CDR3 consists of 14 residues. The CDR3 sequence is CASSILQGYQPQHF. CDR3 nucleotide sequence: TGTGCCAGCAGTATCTTACAGGGTTATCAGCCCCAGCATTTT.

This chain uses TRBV7-6 with TRBJ2-7; 8 positions agree with TRBD1. The CDR3 is 15 residues long. The germline V gene encodes CDR1 SGHVS and CDR2 FNYEAQ. Unmatched junction bases numbered 7, after V lost 4 bases and J lost 2 bases. DNA for the CDR3: TGTGCCAGCAGCTCAGGGTTGGGACAGGCCTACGAGCAGTACTTC. The encoded protein is CASSSGLGQAYEQYF.

The chain is built from TRBV18 and TRBJ2-2; TRBD1 is a possible D gene (7 bases). Germline CDR1 KGHSH, CDR2 LQKENI. The length of the CDR3 is 15 residues. Trimming pared 3 bases from V and 4 bases from J, leaving 12 bases between. The chain's CDR3 is CASSPGTAGTGELFF. CDR3 DNA sequence: TGTGCCAGCTCACCCGGGACAGCGGGCACCGGGGAGCTGTTTTTT.

The chain employs TRBV27 and TRBJ2-2; D is unresolved. The CDR3 sequence is 13 residues long. CDR1 and CDR2 (germline): MNHEY, SMNVEV (reference sequence). Between the trimmed V and J ends, which lost 1 base and 4 bases, there was a span of 4 bases. The CDR3 reads CASSLFSTGELFF. The DNA of the CDR3 is TGTGCCAGCAGTTTATTTAGCACCGGGGAGCTGTTTTTT.

This clone was picked up one time. The chain is built from TRBV7-9 and TRBJ1-1; D is perhaps TRBD1 (5 bases). The CDR3 has 14 amino acids. Trimming removed 7 bases from V and 1 base from J, with 13 bases in between. Germline CDR1 and CDR2: SEHNR and FQNEAQ (reference sequence). In nucleotides, the CDR3 is TGTGCCAGCATAAGGGGTTTTGGGAACACTGAAGCTTTCTTT. Protein sequence: CASIRGFGNTEAFF.

This clone was picked up one time. The rearrangement joins TRBV28 to TRBJ1-3; D remains unclear. The V end was cut by 5 bases, the J end by 0 bases, with 11 bases between. This CDR3 has 15 amino acids. Germline assignment: CDR1 MDHEN and CDR2 SYDVKM. CDR3 region: CASSLSGSSGNTIYF. The CDR3 bases are TGTGCCAGCAGTCTTTCGGGGAGCTCTGGAAACACCATATATTTT. Supplemented by reference TRBV28 and TRBJ1-3, the full variable domain reads DVKVTQSSRYLVKRTGEKVFLECVQDMDHENMFWYRQDPGLGLRLIYFSYDVKMKEKGDIPEGYSVSREKKERFSLILESASTNQTSMYLCASSLSGSSGNTIYFGEGSWLTVV.

The CDR3 DNA is TGTGCCATCAGTGTCGGTAGCGGGGAAACCTACGAGCAGTACTTC. It codes for CAISVGSGETYEQYF. This rearrangement joins TRBV10-3 to TRBJ2-7, with 8 bases that match TRBD2. The germline gives CDR1 ENHRY, CDR2 SYGVKD. V was clipped by 4 bases and J by 2 bases; unmatched bases: 7. The CDR3 totals 15 residues.

The chain links TRBV5-1 to TRBJ2-7; D might be TRBD1 (5 bases). Between the trimmed V and J ends, which lost 2 bases and 2 bases, there was a span of 8 bases. This CDR3 is built from 13 residues. Germline CDR1 SGHRS, CDR2 YFSETQ. The chain's CDR3 is CASSFSGTYEQYF. DNA of the CDR3: TGCGCCAGCAGCTTTTCAGGGACCTACGAGCAGTACTTC.

The rearrangement uses TRBV10-3 and TRBJ2-4; D possibly corresponds to TRBD1 (7 bases). Trimming stripped 6 bases from V and 9 bases from J, with 15 bases between. Germline loops: CDR1 ENHRY, CDR2 SYGVKD. This CDR3 comprises 13 residues. This CDR3 is CAIRGQGEAIQYF. CDR3 in DNA: TGTGCCATCAGGGGGCAGGGGGAGGCCATTCAGTACTTC.